These 9 T cell receptor beta chains were sequenced from one sample in a study of cytomegalovirus exposure and HLA in healthy donors. PCR amplification relied on 60 Vbeta primers (plus 13 Jbeta primers). Measured with immunoSEQ multiplex PCR; TCRdb has only the in-frame clones, and not every one. Of about 130,000 clones listed, 10% are singletons. Sequenced material: PBMCs. These receptors came from a woman aged 18-30 years in good health and CMV-seropositive.

The genes are TRBV5-6 and TRBJ1-3, with D unresolved. Germline V lookup: CDR1 SGHDT, CDR2 YYEEEE. Trimming pared 4 bases from V and 4 bases from J, leaving 3 bases between. This CDR3 comprises 11 residues. The CDR3: CASSIGNTIYF. CDR3 DNA sequence: TGTGCCAGCAGCATAGGAAACACCATATATTTT.

The chain combines TRBV28 with TRBJ2-3; TRBD1 matches 7 bases. Losses at the gene ends were 3 bases for V and 4 bases for J; bases not matched to a gene: 4. CDR1 is MDHEN and CDR2 is SYDVKM in the germline V gene. This CDR3 is 14 amino acids long. The CDR3 here is CASSLGQGADTQYF. The CDR3 nucleotides read TGTGCCAGCAGTTTGGGGCAGGGGGCAGATACGCAGTATTTT.

This clone was recorded a few times. The chain has TRBV19 and TRBJ1-1; TRBD1 matches 10 bases. The length of the CDR3 is 14 residues. Per the germline V gene, CDR1 is LNHDA and CDR2 is SQIVND (reference sequence). Trimming took 5 bases from V and 5 from J; bases not matched to a gene: 5. The CDR3, as DNA: TGTGCCAGTAGTCTAGGACAGGGGGGGACTGAAGCTTTCTTT. Protein: CASSLGQGGTEAFF. Filled out from reference TRBV19 and TRBJ1-1, the complete variable domain reads DGGITQSPKYLFRKEGQNVTLSCEQNLNHDAMYWYRQDPGQGLRLIYYSQIVNDFQKGDIAEGYSVSREKKESFPLTVTSAQKNPTAFYLCASSLGQGGTEAFFGQGTRLTVV.

V usage is TRBV5-6 and J usage is TRBJ1-5; 8 bases map to TRBD1. Germline CDR1 SGHDT, CDR2 YYEEEE. The CDR3 extends over 13 amino acids. Germline trimming cut 4 bases from V and 5 bases from J; bases unmatched to any gene: 2. In DNA form, the CDR3 reads TGTGCCAGCAGCGTCAGGGGGCATCAGCCCCAGCATTTT. This codes for CASSVRGHQPQHF.

This clone has only a few counts. CDR3 sequence (DNA): TGTGCCAGCAGGCGGATGGGTGGCTACACCTTC. It encodes CASRRMGGYTF. V and J are TRBV6-5 and TRBJ1-2; D remains unclear. The germline gives CDR1 MNHEY, CDR2 SVGAGI. This CDR3 is built from 11 residues. V was trimmed by 6 bases and J by 7 bases, leaving 9 bases between them.

This clone was seen a handful of times. This chain joins TRBV9 and TRBJ1-1, with no clear D. The CDR3 is made up of 12 amino acids. Per the germline V gene, CDR1 is SGDLS and CDR2 is YYNGEE. V was pared by 3 bases and J by 4 bases, with 7 bases between. The chain's CDR3 is CASSASGTEAFF. In DNA form, the CDR3 reads TGTGCCAGCAGCGCGAGTGGCACTGAAGCTTTCTTT.

This clone was found once. This sequence joins TRBV19 and TRBJ1-2; perhaps TRBD1 as D (5 bases). Germline loops: CDR1 LNHDA, CDR2 SQIVND (reference sequence). This CDR3 contains 15 residues. V was cut by 5 bases and J by 2 bases, with 15 bases left in between. The CDR3, as DNA: TGTGCCAGTAGTGTGGGGGGGTTCCAGAACTATGGCTACACCTTC. Translating gives CASSVGGFQNYGYTF. Complete variable domain (other parts from reference TRBV19 and TRBJ1-2): DGGITQSPKYLFRKEGQNVTLSCEQNLNHDAMYWYRQDPGQGLRLIYYSQIVNDFQKGDIAEGYSVSREKKESFPLTVTSAQKNPTAFYLCASSVGGFQNYGYTFGSGTRLTVV.

The chain employs TRBV7-9 and TRBJ1-2; D may be TRBD1 (5 bases). The length of the CDR3 is 13 residues. Germline CDR1 SEHNR, CDR2 FQNEAQ (reference sequence). V lost 3 bases, J lost 4 bases, and 9 bases lay in between. In DNA form, the CDR3 reads TGTGCCAGCAGCTTCGAGGGACTCTATGGCTACACCTTC. It encodes CASSFEGLYGYTF.

This clone was found a few times. The rearrangement joins TRBV5-1 to TRBJ1-1, with D maybe TRBD1 (6 bases). Germline V gives CDR1 SGHRS, CDR2 YFSETQ. The CDR3 extends over 14 amino acids. Trimming stripped 2 bases from V and 0 bases from J, with 8 bases between. In DNA, the CDR3 is TGCGCCAGCAGCTTTCAGGGGATGAACACTGAAGCTTTCTTT. Protein sequence: CASSFQGMNTEAFF.